One sample yielded the 32 T cell receptor beta chains listed below, sequenced in a study of response to subunit inactivated influenza vaccine. TCRdb reprocessed the RT-PCR reads with MiXCR, giving one entry per CDR3 protein. Counted here are more than 550,000 distinct CDR3 sequences, about 11% occurring once; the ten biggest clones make up roughly a tenth. The sample here was PBMCs from blood, taken on the day of vaccination. The receptors originated from a middle-aged man who received an inactivated influenza vaccine.

This clonotype was seen only a few times. The chain links TRBV20-1 to TRBJ2-5; the match to TRBD1 covers 7 bases. This CDR3 spans 15 amino acids. The germline gives CDR1 DFQATT, CDR2 SNEGSKA (reference sequence). V lost 1 base to trimming and J lost 3 bases; unmatched junction nucleotides: 8. In DNA, the CDR3 is TGCAGTGCTAGAGGTCCACAGGGGCGCAAAGAGACCCAGTACTTC. Translated: CSARGPQGRKETQYF.

Remarks on this clonotype: This clone may be a read error of a much larger clone one base away. The chain employs TRBV20-1 and TRBJ2-3, with 7 positions matching TRBD1. The CDR3 has 12 residues. From germline, CDR1 is DFQATT and CDR2 SNEGSKA (reference sequence). CDR3 nucleotides: TGCAGTGCTAGAGATGGGACAGATACGCGGTATTTT. This translates into CSARDGTDTRYF.

This clonotype was observed many times. This chain connects TRBV19 to TRBJ1-1, with D perhaps matching TRBD1 (6 bases). Germline V lookup: CDR1 LNHDA, CDR2 SQIVND (reference sequence). V was pared by 6 bases and J by 4 bases, with 12 bases between. The CDR3 contains 13 residues. DNA for the CDR3: TGTGCCAGTAGACACAGGGCGGTCACTGAAGCTTTCTTT. This codes for CASRHRAVTEAFF.

The CDR3 DNA follows: TGTGCCTGGGACCGCAGGGGAGCCGGGGAGCTGTTTTTT. Its translation is CAWDRRGAGELFF. The chain joins TRBV30 to TRBJ2-2, with D tentatively TRBD1 (6 bases). In germline, CDR1 is GTSNPN, CDR2 SVGIG (reference sequence). The ends were cut back, 5 bases at V and 6 bases at J, with 13 bases in the middle. The CDR3 is 13 residues long.

This clonotype was seen a handful of times. The chain combines TRBV24-1 with TRBJ1-4, with D possibly TRBD1 on 5 matching bases. This CDR3 has 15 amino acids. Germline-derived CDR1 and CDR2 are KGHDR and SFDVKD. V was pared by 4 bases and J by 8 bases, with 16 bases between. The CDR3 region is CATSDPGTGGEKLFF. Here the CDR3 DNA reads TGTGCCACCAGTGACCCCGGGACGGGTGGAGAAAAACTGTTTTTT.

This chain links TRBV19 with TRBJ1-4; D gene ambiguous. V was shortened by 2 bases and J by 3 bases, with 19 bases between the two germline ends. Germline V gives CDR1 LNHDA, CDR2 SQIVND (reference sequence). The CDR3 is 18 residues long. The CDR3 DNA reads as TGTGCCAGTAGTATAAGGGCCCGGACCCCAGCGGCTAATGAAAAACTGTTTTTT. This codes for CASSIRARTPAANEKLFF.

In this sample, this clonotype turned up many times. This sequence joins TRBV20-1 and TRBJ2-3; the match to TRBD2 covers 7 bases. V was clipped by 4 bases and J by 2 bases; unmatched bases: 9. The CDR3 has 15 residues. Germline assignment: CDR1 DFQATT and CDR2 SNEGSKA (reference sequence). This chain's CDR3 is CSAMEAGSFTDTQYF. CDR3 nucleotide sequence: TGCAGTGCTATGGAAGCGGGGAGCTTCACAGATACGCAGTATTTT.

This clonotype was seen more than once but under ten times. The CDR3 DNA sequence: TGTGCCAGCAGTGCCCTGGGGGCCGGGACGCAGTATTTT. This codes for CASSALGAGTQYF. This chain links TRBV6-2 or TRBV6-3 with TRBJ2-3, with D tentatively TRBD1 (6 bases). This CDR3 comprises 13 residues. V was shortened by 5 bases and J by 9 bases, with 15 bases between the two germline ends. Germline V gene data show CDR1 as MNHEY and CDR2 as SVGEGT.

This clonotype came up a few times. V and J are TRBV5-1 and TRBJ2-7; weak D call: TRBD1 (6 bases). V was clipped by 4 bases and J by 9 bases, with 8 bases between them. Germline lookup yields CDR1 SGHRS and CDR2 YFSETQ. CDR3 size: 10 residues. The CDR3 protein is CASSPDRQYF. As DNA, the CDR3 is TGCGCCAGCAGCCCGGACAGGCAGTACTTC.

The table lists this clonotype with a few counts. The CDR3 nucleotides read TGTGCCAGCAGCGTCGGGACAGTTTCTCGTGAAGAGCAGTACTTC. Translated: CASSVGTVSREEQYF. The chain uses TRBV9 and TRBJ2-7; 7 bases match TRBD1. The germline CDR1 and CDR2 sequences are SGDLS and YYNGEE. Trimming removed 2 bases from V and 7 bases from J; junction bases left unmatched: 12. This CDR3 spans 15 amino acids.

V and J are TRBV10-3 and TRBJ2-7; D might be TRBD1 or TRBD2, each matching 7 bases. With 2 bases removed from V and 5 bases from J, the gap between germline ends came to 19 bases. The CDR3 has 16 amino acids. Germline CDR1 and CDR2: ENHRY and SYGVKD. The CDR3 sequence is CAISETIRGGKDEQYF. In DNA form, the CDR3 reads TGTGCCATCAGTGAGACAATCAGGGGGGGCAAAGACGAGCAGTACTTC.

This clonotype was seen more than once but under ten times. This chain joins TRBV29-1 and TRBJ2-3, with a possible D match to TRBD1 (5 bases). V gave up 2 bases and J gave up 2 bases, with 8 bases separating them. This CDR3 is 13 amino acids long. Germline lookup yields CDR1 SQVTM and CDR2 ANQGSEA. In DNA form, the CDR3 reads TGCAGCGTTGAATTGACAGTCACAGATACGCAGTATTTT. Encoded protein: CSVELTVTDTQYF.

This clonotype was observed a handful of times. The genes are TRBV6-5 and TRBJ2-7; 13 bases are shared with TRBD2. Germline trimming cut 0 bases from V and 1 base from J; bases unmatched to any gene: 0. The CDR3 contains 16 residues. Germline V lookup: CDR1 MNHEY, CDR2 SVGAGI. The CDR3 sequence: CASSYSTSGGSYEQYF. DNA for the CDR3: TGTGCCAGCAGTTACTCGACTAGCGGGGGGTCCTACGAGCAGTACTTC.

This chain connects TRBV11-2 to TRBJ2-5; 7 positions agree with TRBD1. Trimming took 6 bases from V and 1 from J; bases not matched to a gene: 8. In germline, CDR1 is SGHAT, CDR2 FQNNGV. This CDR3 is 15 amino acids long. The CDR3 loop reads CASRSQGLFQETQYF. CDR3 DNA sequence: TGTGCCAGCAGGTCACAGGGGTTATTCCAAGAGACCCAGTACTTC. The entire variable domain, with the rest obtained from reference TRBV11-2 and TRBJ2-5, is as follows: EAGVAQSPRYKIIEKRQSVAFWCNPISGHATLYWYQQILGQGPKLLIQFQNNGVVDDSQLPKDRFSAERLKGVDSTLKIQPAKLEDSAVYLCASRSQGLFQETQYFGPGTRLLVL.

This chain links TRBV18 with TRBJ2-1, with 8 bases that match TRBD2. Germline trimming cut 2 bases from V and 7 bases from J; bases unmatched to any gene: 7. The germline V gene has CDR1 KGHSH and CDR2 LQKENI. The CDR3 covers 15 residues. As DNA, the CDR3 is TGTGCCAGCTCACCATTCCCGGGCGGGAGGAATGAGCAGTTCTTC. Its protein is CASSPFPGGRNEQFF.

This clonotype was observed a handful of times. The chain carries TRBV6-2 or TRBV6-3 and TRBJ2-3; possible D gene TRBD1, 6 bases. Per the germline V gene, CDR1 is MNHEY and CDR2 is SVGEGT. V gave up 4 bases and J gave up 6 bases, with 20 bases separating them. The CDR3 loop spans 16 amino acids. This chain's CDR3 is CASSSYGQIEGDTQYF. The CDR3 nucleotides read TGTGCCAGCAGTTCCTACGGACAGATAGAGGGGGATACGCAGTATTTT.

V gene TRBV20-1 combines with J gene TRBJ2-1, with a tentative D call TRBD1 (7 bases). This CDR3 has 19 amino acids. V was pared by 3 bases and J by 0 bases, with 24 bases between. Per germline, CDR1 DFQATT and CDR2 SNEGSKA (reference sequence). In DNA, the CDR3 is TGCAGTGCTAGCCGGGAAGGCAGGGGGGCTCTGAGCTCCTACAATGAGCAGTTCTTC. It is translated as CSASREGRGALSSYNEQFF.

In its sample, this clonotype was seen a few times. The V gene is TRBV5-6, the J gene TRBJ2-2, with D possibly being TRBD1 (5 bases). Germline CDR1 is SGHDT and CDR2 is YYEEEE. The CDR3 is 15 amino acids. V gave up 3 bases and J gave up 3 bases, with 12 bases separating them. The CDR3 loop is CASSYDDSYTGELFF. CDR3 nucleotides: TGTGCCAGCAGCTATGATGACAGCTACACCGGGGAGCTGTTTTTT.

The chain employs TRBV2 and TRBJ2-3; the match to TRBD2 covers 13 bases. From germline, CDR1 is SNHLY and CDR2 FYNNEI. This CDR3 comprises 17 residues. After removal of 6 bases from V and 5 bases from J, the junction contained 11 bases not matched to a gene. The CDR3 DNA reads as TGTGCCAGCAGATATGCCCGACTAGCGGGGGGAGTAGATACGCAGTATTTT. Protein product: CASRYARLAGGVDTQYF.

This clonotype turned up a few times. The chain carries TRBV7-2 and TRBJ2-6; no clear D. This CDR3 has 17 amino acids. Trimming removed 0 bases from V and 0 bases from J, with 9 bases in between. Germline CDR1 and CDR2: SGHTA and FQGNSA. CDR3 sequence reads: CASSLARTFSGANVLTF. CDR3 nucleotide sequence: TGTGCCAGCAGCTTAGCCAGGACCTTCTCTGGGGCCAACGTCCTGACTTTC.

This clonotype has more than one count but fewer than ten. This chain links TRBV20-1 with TRBJ2-7; 12 bases line up with TRBD2. CDR3 size: 13 residues. The germline V gene encodes CDR1 DFQATT and CDR2 SNEGSKA (reference sequence). With 6 bases clipped from V and 4 bases from J, the junction kept 4 bases outside the gene matches. The CDR3 DNA sequence: TGCAGTGCACATACTAGCGGGAGGTACGAGCAGTACTTC. Translation: CSAHTSGRYEQYF.

This clonotype was counted between two and nine times. A much larger clone lies one base from this, so it may be a read error. The gene calls are TRBV2 and TRBJ2-2, with D perhaps matching TRBD1 (6 bases). Per germline, CDR1 SNHLY and CDR2 FYNNEI. The V end lost 6 bases, the J end lost 1 base, and 9 bases lay between the germline ends. The CDR3 runs 14 residues. CDR3: CASRPGQNTGELFF. The DNA for the CDR3 is TGTGCCAGCAGGCCGGGACAGAACACCGGGGAGCTGTTTTTT.

The chain couples TRBV9 to TRBJ2-2; 7 bases match TRBD2. J gave up 1 base and V 4 bases, and 4 bases lay outside the gene matches. The CDR3 totals 15 residues. Germline V gives CDR1 SGDLS, CDR2 YYNGEE. In DNA, the CDR3 is TGTGCCAGCAGCCAGGGAGGGGTGAACACCGGGGAGCTGTTTTTT. This codes for CASSQGGVNTGELFF.

This rearrangement joins TRBV12-3 or TRBV12-4 to TRBJ1-5; D remains ambiguous. Trimming removed 7 bases from V and 0 bases from J, with 13 bases in between. The CDR3 contains 15 residues. The DNA of the CDR3 is TGTGCCAGCACCATGGACGGTCATAGCAATCAGCCCCAGCATTTT. Translation: CASTMDGHSNQPQHF.

The chain uses TRBV7-2 and TRBJ1-3; no firm D call. CDR1 and CDR2 from the germline V gene are SGHTA and FQGNSA. Trimming cost V 8 bases and J 0 bases, with 8 bases left between them. This CDR3 spans 13 amino acids. The CDR3 DNA follows: TGTGCCAGCGGGGAGCTCTCTGGAAACACCATATATTTT. Its protein is CASGELSGNTIYF.

The chain carries TRBV4-1 and TRBJ2-1, with TRBD2 matching 8 bases. J gave up 7 bases and V 4 bases, and 15 bases lay outside the gene matches. This CDR3 region has 17 residues. Per germline, CDR1 MGHRA and CDR2 YSYEKL. The CDR3 DNA is TGCGCCAGCAGCCGACCTCTCGCGGGGGGTGTCTTTAATGAGCAGTTCTTC. Translating it yields CASSRPLAGGVFNEQFF.

This clonotype showed up many times. The chain combines TRBV12-3 or TRBV12-4 with TRBJ2-6, with D unresolved. Trimming shortened V by 6 bases and J by 2 bases, and 11 bases separated the two germline ends. CDR3 length equals 15 residues. CDR3 DNA sequence: TGTGCCAGCAGGGATAACGAAGCTGGGGCCAACGTCCTGACTTTC. Translation gives CASRDNEAGANVLTF.

This clonotype showed up just a few times. V is TRBV6-2 or TRBV6-3 and J is TRBJ2-7, with 8 bases identical to TRBD1. This CDR3 has 13 residues. Trimming at V came to 6 bases and at J to 6 bases, leaving 7 bases not matched to a gene. Looked up from germline, CDR1 is MNHEY and CDR2 is SVGEGT. CDR3 sequence (DNA): TGTGCCAGCAGCTGGACAGGGACGCGCGAGCAGTACTTC. This codes for CASSWTGTREQYF.

This clonotype has a handful of counts. This chain joins TRBV5-6 and TRBJ2-7, with 10 bases that match TRBD1. Losses at the gene ends were 4 bases for V and 5 bases for J; bases not matched to a gene: 3. The CDR3 is 13 amino acids. The germline CDR1 and CDR2 sequences are SGHDT and YYEEEE. The CDR3 reads CASSVGTGDEQYF. The DNA of the CDR3 is TGTGCCAGCAGCGTCGGGACAGGGGACGAGCAGTACTTC.

This clonotype was picked up many times. CDR3: CASSSQASGTDTQYF. The CDR3 nucleotides read TGCGCCAGCAGCTCGCAAGCCTCTGGCACAGATACGCAGTATTTT. The rearrangement links TRBV5-1 to TRBJ2-3; no clear D gene. The V gene's germline CDR1 is SGHRS and CDR2 YFSETQ. The CDR3 totals 15 residues. V shed 3 bases and J shed 1 base, with 12 bases lying between them.

The V and J genes are TRBV19 and TRBJ2-7; D may be TRBD1 (6 bases). The CDR3 sequence is 14 residues long. Germline V gene data show CDR1 as LNHDA and CDR2 as SQIVND (reference sequence). V was pared by 6 bases and J by 4 bases, with 16 bases between. The CDR3 region is CASSPDRTDYEQYF. CDR3 DNA sequence: TGTGCCAGTAGCCCTGACAGGACCGATTACGAGCAGTACTTC.

This chain links TRBV6-1 with TRBJ2-7; possibly TRBD1 for D (6 bases). V dropped 6 bases and J dropped 2 bases, with 20 bases sitting between them. The CDR3 has 16 amino acids. Germline V lookup: CDR1 MNHNS, CDR2 SASEGT. In nucleotides, the CDR3 is TGTGCCAGCAGCGATAGGCGGGCTACAGGGACCTACGAGCAGTACTTC. Translated: CASSDRRATGTYEQYF.